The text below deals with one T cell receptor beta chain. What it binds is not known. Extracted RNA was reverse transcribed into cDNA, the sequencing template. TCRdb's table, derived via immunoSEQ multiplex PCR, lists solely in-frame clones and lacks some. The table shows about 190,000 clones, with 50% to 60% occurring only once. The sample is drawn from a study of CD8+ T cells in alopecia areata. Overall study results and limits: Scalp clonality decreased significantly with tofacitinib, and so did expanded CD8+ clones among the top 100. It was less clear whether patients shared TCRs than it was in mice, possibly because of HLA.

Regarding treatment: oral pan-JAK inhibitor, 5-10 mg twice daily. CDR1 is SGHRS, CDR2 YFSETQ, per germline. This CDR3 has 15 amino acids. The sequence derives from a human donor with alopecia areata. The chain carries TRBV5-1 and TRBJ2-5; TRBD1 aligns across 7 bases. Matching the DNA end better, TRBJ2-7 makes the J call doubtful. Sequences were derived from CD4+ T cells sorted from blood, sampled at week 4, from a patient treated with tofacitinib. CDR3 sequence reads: CASSPTLQTGDEQYF. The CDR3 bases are TGCGCCAGCAGCCCCACCCTCCAAACAGGGGACGAGCAGTACTTC.